This T cell receptor (beta chain) comes out of a study of T cells in Graves' hyperthyroidism and ophthalmopathy. General study findings and limits: Also found in blood were most expanded thyroid clonotypes above 0.001.

This clonotype was counted only a few times. No antigen is known for it. Researchers barred patients who had uncontrolled infection, other autoimmune disease, pregnancy or lactation. Amplification of TCR beta CDR3 regions was performed using RNA transcripts as template. The study used the HTBI primer set for a first-round RT-PCR of the TCR CDR3. TCRdb reprocessed the multiplex PCR reads via MiXCR and lists one record per CDR3 protein. This table has around 350,000 distinct CDR3 sequences, under 15% appearing once. Sequenced sample: blood. The sequence was collected from a woman under 30 with Graves' hyperthyroidism.

The CDR3 region is CASSQDHRRGAPNEKLFF. Here the CDR3 DNA reads TGTGCCAGCAGCCAAGATCATCGCCGGGGGGCGCCTAATGAAAAACTGTTTTTT. The chain carries TRBV14 and TRBJ1-4, with D tentatively TRBD1 (6 bases). The CDR3 contains 18 residues. Trimming shortened V by 0 bases and J by 3 bases, and 17 bases separated the two germline ends. Germline CDR1 is SGHDN and CDR2 is FVKESK.